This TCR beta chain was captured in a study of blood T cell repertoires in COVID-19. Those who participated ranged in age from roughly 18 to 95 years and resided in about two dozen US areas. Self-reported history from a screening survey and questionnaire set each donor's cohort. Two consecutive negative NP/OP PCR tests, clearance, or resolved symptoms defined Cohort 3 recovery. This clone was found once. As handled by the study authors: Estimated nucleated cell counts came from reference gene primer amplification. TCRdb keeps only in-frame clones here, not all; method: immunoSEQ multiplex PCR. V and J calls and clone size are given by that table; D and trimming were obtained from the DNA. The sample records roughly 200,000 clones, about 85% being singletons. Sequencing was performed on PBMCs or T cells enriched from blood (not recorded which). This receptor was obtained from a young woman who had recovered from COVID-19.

This CDR3 reads CASSLVLLRVEQFF. CDR3 nucleotides: TGTGCCAGCAGCTTGGTACTCCTTCGGGTTGAGCAGTTCTTC. This chain connects TRBV5-6 to TRBJ2-1; no clear D. This CDR3 has 14 residues. Germline V gene lookup returns CDR1 SGHDT and CDR2 YYEEEE. The V end was cut by 0 bases, the J end by 9 bases, with 13 bases between.